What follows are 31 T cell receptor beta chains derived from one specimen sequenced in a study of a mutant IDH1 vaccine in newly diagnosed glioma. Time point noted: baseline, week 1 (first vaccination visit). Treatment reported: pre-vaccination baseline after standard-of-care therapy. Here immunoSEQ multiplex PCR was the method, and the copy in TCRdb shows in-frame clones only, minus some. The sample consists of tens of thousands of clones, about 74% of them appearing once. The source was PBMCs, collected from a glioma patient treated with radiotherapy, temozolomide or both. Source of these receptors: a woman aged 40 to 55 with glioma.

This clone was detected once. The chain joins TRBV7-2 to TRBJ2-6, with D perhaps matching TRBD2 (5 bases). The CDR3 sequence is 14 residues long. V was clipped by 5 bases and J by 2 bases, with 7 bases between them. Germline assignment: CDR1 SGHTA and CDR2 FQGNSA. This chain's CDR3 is CASSPGTGANVLTF. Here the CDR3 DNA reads TGTGCCAGCAGCCCGGGGACTGGGGCCAACGTCCTGACTTTC.

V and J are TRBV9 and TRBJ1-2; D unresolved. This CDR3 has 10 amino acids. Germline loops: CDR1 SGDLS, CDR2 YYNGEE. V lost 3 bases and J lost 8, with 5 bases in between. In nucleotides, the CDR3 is TGTGCCAGCAGCGGCCGGGGCTACACCTTC. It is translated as CASSGRGYTF. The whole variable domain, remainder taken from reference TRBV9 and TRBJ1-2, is DSGVTQTPKHLITATGQRVTLRCSPRSGDLSVYWYQQSLDQGLQFLIQYYNGEERAKGNILERFSAQQFPDLHSELNLSSLELGDSALYFCASSGRGYTFGSGTRLTVV.

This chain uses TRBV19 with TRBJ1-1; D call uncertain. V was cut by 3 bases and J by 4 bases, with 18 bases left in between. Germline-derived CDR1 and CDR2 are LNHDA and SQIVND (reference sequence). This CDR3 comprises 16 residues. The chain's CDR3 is CASSIEAGSVSTEAFF. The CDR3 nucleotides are TGTGCCAGTAGTATTGAGGCGGGGTCAGTAAGCACTGAAGCTTTCTTT.

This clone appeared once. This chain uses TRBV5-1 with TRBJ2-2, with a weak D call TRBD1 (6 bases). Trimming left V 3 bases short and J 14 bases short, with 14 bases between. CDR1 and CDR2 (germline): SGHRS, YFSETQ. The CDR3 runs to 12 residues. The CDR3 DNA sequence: TGCGCCAGCAGCTCGATTCAGGGACAACTGTTTTTT. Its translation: CASSSIQGQLFF.

CDR3: CASSPDTHGYTF. Written as DNA, the CDR3 is TGTGCCAGCAGCCCCGACACCCATGGCTACACCTTC. This sequence joins TRBV5-5 and TRBJ1-2; D not certain. V was shortened by 4 bases and J by 6 bases, with 10 bases between the two germline ends. Germline CDR1 SGHKS, CDR2 YYEKEE (reference sequence). This CDR3 region has 12 residues.

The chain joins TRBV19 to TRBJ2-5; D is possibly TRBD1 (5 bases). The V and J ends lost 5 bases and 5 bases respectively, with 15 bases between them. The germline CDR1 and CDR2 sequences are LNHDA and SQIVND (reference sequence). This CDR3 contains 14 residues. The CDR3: CASSRLPGRETQYF. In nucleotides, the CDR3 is TGTGCCAGTAGTCGCCTACCAGGGCGGGAGACCCAGTACTTC.

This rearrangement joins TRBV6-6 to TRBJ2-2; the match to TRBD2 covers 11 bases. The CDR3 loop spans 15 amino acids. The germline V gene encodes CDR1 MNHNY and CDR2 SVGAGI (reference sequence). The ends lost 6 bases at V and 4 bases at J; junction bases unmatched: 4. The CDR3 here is CASSAGTSGTGELFF. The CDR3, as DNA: TGTGCCAGCAGCGCAGGGACTAGCGGCACCGGGGAGCTGTTTTTT.

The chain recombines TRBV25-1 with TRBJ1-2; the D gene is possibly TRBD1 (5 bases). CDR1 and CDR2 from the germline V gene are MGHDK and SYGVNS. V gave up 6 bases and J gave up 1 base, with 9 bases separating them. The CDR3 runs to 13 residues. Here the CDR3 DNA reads TGTGCCAGCAGGGGGGTAGGTAACTATGGCTACACCTTC. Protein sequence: CASRGVGNYGYTF.

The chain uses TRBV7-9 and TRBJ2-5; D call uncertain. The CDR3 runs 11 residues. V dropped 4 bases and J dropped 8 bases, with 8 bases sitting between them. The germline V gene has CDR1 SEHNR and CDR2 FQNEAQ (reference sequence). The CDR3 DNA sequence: TGTGCCAGCAGCTCCTTTGAAACCCAGTACTTC. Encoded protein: CASSSFETQYF.

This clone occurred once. CDR3 DNA: TGTGCCAGCAGCTTGGGAACGGACAGCCCAGGGAGCTCTGAAGCTTTCTTT. This sequence encodes CASSLGTDSPGSSEAFF. The V call is TRBV13, the J call TRBJ1-1; TRBD1 is a possible D gene (6 bases). Germline values: CDR1 PRHDT, CDR2 FYEKMQ (reference sequence). The CDR3 is 17 residues long. The V and J ends lost 3 bases and 6 bases respectively, with 23 bases between them. Filled out from reference TRBV13 and TRBJ1-1, the complete variable domain reads AAGVIQSPRHLIKEKRETATLKCYPIPRHDTVYWYQQGPGQDPQFLISFYEKMQSDKGSIPDRFSAQQFSDYHSELNMSSLELGDSALYFCASSLGTDSPGSSEAFFGQGTRLTVV.

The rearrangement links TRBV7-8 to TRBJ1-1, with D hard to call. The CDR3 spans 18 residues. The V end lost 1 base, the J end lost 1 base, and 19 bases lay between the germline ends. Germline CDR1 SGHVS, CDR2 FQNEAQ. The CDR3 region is CASSLEPRGSSWNTEAFF. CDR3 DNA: TGTGCCAGCAGCTTAGAGCCACGGGGAAGCTCGTGGAACACTGAAGCTTTCTTT.

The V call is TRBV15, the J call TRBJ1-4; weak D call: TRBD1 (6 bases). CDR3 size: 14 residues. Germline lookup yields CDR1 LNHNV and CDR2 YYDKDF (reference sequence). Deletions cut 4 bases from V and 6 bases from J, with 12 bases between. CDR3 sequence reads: CATSNRRGDEKLFF. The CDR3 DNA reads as TGTGCCACCAGCAACAGGAGGGGGGATGAAAAACTGTTTTTT.

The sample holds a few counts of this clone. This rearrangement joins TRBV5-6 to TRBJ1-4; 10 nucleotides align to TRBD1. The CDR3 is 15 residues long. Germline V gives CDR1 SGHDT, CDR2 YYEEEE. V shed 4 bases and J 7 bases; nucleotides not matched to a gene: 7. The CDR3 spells CASSTRQGAFEKLFF. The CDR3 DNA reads TGTGCCAGCAGCACACGACAGGGGGCCTTTGAAAAACTGTTTTTT.

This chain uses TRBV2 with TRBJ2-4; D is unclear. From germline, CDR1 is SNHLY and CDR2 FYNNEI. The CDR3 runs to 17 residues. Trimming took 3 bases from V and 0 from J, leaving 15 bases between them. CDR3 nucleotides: TGTGCCAGCAGTGAGATCCTCGACTGGGTAGCCAAAAACATTCAGTACTTC. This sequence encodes CASSEILDWVAKNIQYF.

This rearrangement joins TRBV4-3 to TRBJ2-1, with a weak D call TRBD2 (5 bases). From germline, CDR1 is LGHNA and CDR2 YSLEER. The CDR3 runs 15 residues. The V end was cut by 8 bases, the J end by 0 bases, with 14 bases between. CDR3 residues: CASRGVASSYNEQFF. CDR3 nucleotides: TGCGCCAGCCGCGGCGTAGCGAGCTCCTACAATGAGCAGTTCTTC.

The CDR3: CAISDTGQGQPQHF. In nucleotides, the CDR3 is TGTGCCATCAGTGACACAGGCCAGGGTCAGCCCCAGCATTTT. The chain carries TRBV10-3 and TRBJ1-5; tentative D call: TRBD1 (5 bases). From germline, CDR1 is ENHRY and CDR2 SYGVKD. There are 14 residues in the CDR3. V was clipped by 3 bases and J by 6 bases, with 12 bases between them.

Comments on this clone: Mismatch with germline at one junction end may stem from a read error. CDR3 in amino acids: CSVKDRGYGDGYTF. The CDR3 bases are TGCAGCGTTAAAGACAGGGGGTATGGAGATGGCTACACCTTC. The gene calls are TRBV29-1 and TRBJ1-2; TRBD1 aligns across 9 bases. Germline CDR1 SQVTM, CDR2 ANQGSEA. This CDR3 has 14 amino acids. The full variable domain, rest sourced from reference TRBV29-1 and TRBJ1-2, is SAVISQKPSRDICQRGTSLTIQCQVDSQVTMMFWYRQQPGQSLTLIATANQGSEATYESGFVIDKFPISRPNLTFSTLTVSNMSPEDSSIYLCSVKDRGYGDGYTFGSGTRLTVV.

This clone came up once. The CDR3 reads CASSPRTLAGAYEQYF. For the CDR3, the DNA is TGTGCCAGCAGCCCCCGAACCCTAGCGGGGGCTTACGAGCAGTACTTC. This rearrangement joins TRBV4-2 to TRBJ2-7, with 10 nucleotides matching TRBD2. This CDR3 is 16 amino acids long. With 4 bases clipped from V and 4 bases from J, the junction kept 10 bases outside the gene matches. Germline-derived CDR1 and CDR2 are LGHNA and YNFKEQ.

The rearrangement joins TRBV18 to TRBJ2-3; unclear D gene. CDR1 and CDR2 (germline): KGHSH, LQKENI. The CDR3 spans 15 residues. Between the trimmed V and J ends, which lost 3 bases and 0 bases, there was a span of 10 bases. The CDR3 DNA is TGTGCCAGCTCACCGCTCCGAAGTAGCACAGATACGCAGTATTTT. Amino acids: CASSPLRSSTDTQYF.

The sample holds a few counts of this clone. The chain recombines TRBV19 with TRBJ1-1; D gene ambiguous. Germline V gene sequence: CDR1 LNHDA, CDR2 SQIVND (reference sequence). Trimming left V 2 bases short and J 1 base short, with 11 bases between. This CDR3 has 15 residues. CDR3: CASSIQASTNTEAFF. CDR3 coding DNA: TGTGCCAGTAGTATACAGGCCTCTACGAACACTGAAGCTTTCTTT.

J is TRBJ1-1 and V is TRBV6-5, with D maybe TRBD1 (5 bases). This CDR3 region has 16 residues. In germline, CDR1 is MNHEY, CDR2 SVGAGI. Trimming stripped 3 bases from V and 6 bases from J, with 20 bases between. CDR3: CASSYAGPLGPSEAFF. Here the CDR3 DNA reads TGTGCCAGCAGTTATGCGGGACCCCTGGGACCATCTGAAGCTTTCTTT.

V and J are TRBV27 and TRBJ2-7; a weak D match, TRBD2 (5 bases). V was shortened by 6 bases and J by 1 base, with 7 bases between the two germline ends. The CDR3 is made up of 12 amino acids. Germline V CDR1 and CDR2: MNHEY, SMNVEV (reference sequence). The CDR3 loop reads CASSRGSYEQYF. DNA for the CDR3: TGTGCCAGCAGCCGGGGTTCCTACGAGCAGTACTTC.

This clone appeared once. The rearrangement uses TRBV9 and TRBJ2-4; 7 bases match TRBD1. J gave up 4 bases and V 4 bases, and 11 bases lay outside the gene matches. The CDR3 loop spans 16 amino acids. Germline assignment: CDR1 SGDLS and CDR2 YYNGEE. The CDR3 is CASSPPPSRGKNIQYF. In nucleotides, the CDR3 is TGTGCCAGCAGCCCTCCTCCCAGCAGGGGGAAAAACATTCAGTACTTC.

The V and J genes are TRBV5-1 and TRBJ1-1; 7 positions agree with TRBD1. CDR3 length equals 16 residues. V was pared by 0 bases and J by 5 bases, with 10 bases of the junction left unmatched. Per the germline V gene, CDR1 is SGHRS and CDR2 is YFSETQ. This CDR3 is CASSLGLQTGETEAFF. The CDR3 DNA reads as TGCGCCAGCAGCTTGGGACTCCAAACAGGGGAGACTGAAGCTTTCTTT. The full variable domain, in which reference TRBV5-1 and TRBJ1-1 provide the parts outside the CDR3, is KAGVTQTPRYLIKTRGQQVTLSCSPISGHRSVSWYQQTPGQGLQFLFEYFSETQRNKGNFPGRFSGRQFSNSRSEMNVSTLELGDSALYLCASSLGLQTGETEAFFGQGTRLTVV.

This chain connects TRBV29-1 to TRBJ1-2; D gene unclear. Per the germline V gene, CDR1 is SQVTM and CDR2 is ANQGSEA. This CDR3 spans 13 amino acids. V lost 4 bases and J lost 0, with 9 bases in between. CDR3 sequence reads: CSVALSSNYGYTF. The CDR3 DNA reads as TGCAGCGTTGCGTTGTCCTCTAACTATGGCTACACCTTC.

The CDR3 here is CASGEETQYF. The CDR3 DNA reads as TGTGCCAGCGGGGAAGAGACCCAGTACTTC. The J gene is TRBJ2-5, the V gene TRBV19; D perhaps matches TRBD2 (5 bases). Germline CDR1 and CDR2: LNHDA and SQIVND (reference sequence). There are 10 residues in the CDR3. The V and J ends lost 9 bases and 3 bases respectively, with 5 bases between them.

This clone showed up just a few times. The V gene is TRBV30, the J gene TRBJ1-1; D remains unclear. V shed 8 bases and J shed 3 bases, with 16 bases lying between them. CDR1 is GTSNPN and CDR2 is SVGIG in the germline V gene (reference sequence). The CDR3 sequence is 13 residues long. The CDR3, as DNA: TGTGCCCTCGCCCATACTGGGGACACTGAAGCTTTCTTT. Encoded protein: CALAHTGDTEAFF.

The CDR3 DNA is TGTGCCAGCAGCCGGGCCGGACAGGGTCGATGGACCCAGTACTTC. Its protein is CASSRAGQGRWTQYF. The V gene is TRBV5-6, the J gene TRBJ2-5; 8 bases are shared with TRBD1. The CDR3 length is 15 residues. The V segment lost 4 bases and the J segment 7 bases; nucleotides outside the gene matches: 12. The V gene's germline CDR1 is SGHDT and CDR2 YYEEEE.

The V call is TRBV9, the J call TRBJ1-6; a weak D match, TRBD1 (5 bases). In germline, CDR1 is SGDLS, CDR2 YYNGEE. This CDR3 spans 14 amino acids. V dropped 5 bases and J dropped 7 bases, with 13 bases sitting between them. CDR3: CASSDPRGNSPLHF. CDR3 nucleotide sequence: TGTGCCAGCAGTGATCCCCGGGGGAATTCACCCCTCCACTTT.

CDR3 DNA sequence: TGCAGTGCTGAGGGGCGCGAGACCCAGTACTTC. As protein: CSAEGRETQYF. The chain is built from TRBV20-1 and TRBJ2-5, with D possibly being TRBD1 or TRBD2 (5 bases each). This CDR3 has 11 residues. V was pared by 5 bases and J by 5 bases, with 9 bases between. The germline V gene encodes CDR1 DFQATT and CDR2 SNEGSKA (reference sequence).

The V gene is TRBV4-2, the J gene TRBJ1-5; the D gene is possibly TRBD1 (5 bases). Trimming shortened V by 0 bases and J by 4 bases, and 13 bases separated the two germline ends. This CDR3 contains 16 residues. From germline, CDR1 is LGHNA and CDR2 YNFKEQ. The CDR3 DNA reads TGTGCCAGCAGCCAAGACCTAGGGACGGGAAATCAGCCCCAGCATTTT. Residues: CASSQDLGTGNQPQHF.